This T cell receptor beta chain was obtained from a study of shared clonotypes between healthy human individuals. Whole-study findings and limits: It was expected that sequencing depth would affect clonotype sharing among donors.

This clone has at least ten counts. Its antigen is as yet unknown. The method was immunoSEQ multiplex PCR; TCRdb's version includes in-frame clones alone and lacks a portion of them. In the table there are around 530,000 clones, roughly 72% of which are singletons. Some 92 million PBMCs went into genomic DNA for unsorted samples. This CDR3 spans 13 amino acids. Germline assignment: CDR1 MNHEY and CDR2 SMNVEV (reference sequence). V was clipped by 5 bases and J by 3 bases, with 8 bases between them. The V and J genes are TRBV27 and TRBJ1-5; D is undetermined. The sample taken for sequencing was PBMCs. This clonotype was obtained from a woman between 35 and 50 years old in good health. Some clones in this sample may be carry-over from other donors' samples. CDR3 nucleotide sequence: TGTGCCAGCAGTATGGGGTTCAATCAGCCCCAGCATTTT. Translation: CASSMGFNQPQHF.